One sample yielded the 15 T cell receptor beta chains listed below, sequenced in a study of shared clonotypes between healthy human individuals. Data came from immunoSEQ multiplex PCR; TCRdb stores just in-frame clones and leaves some out. The sample holds around 640,000 clones, approximately 96% seen once. CD45RO-negative, CCR7-positively selected cells formed the naive CD8 fraction, excluding terminally differentiated effector memory CD45RA+ cells. Sequenced sample: naive CD8+ T cells sorted from blood. The source is a woman younger than 45 in good health.

The chain combines TRBV19 with TRBJ2-3; TRBD2 is a possible D gene (6 bases). Germline lookup yields CDR1 LNHDA and CDR2 SQIVND (reference sequence). The CDR3 spans 16 residues. The germline V and J ends were trimmed by 6 bases and 1 base, with 17 bases remaining between them. The CDR3 DNA reads TGTGCCAGTAGCGACCCCGGGGGACGGCGCACAGATACGCAGTATTTT. The encoded protein is CASSDPGGRRTDTQYF. Full variable domain (missing parts from reference TRBV19 and TRBJ2-3): DGGITQSPKYLFRKEGQNVTLSCEQNLNHDAMYWYRQDPGQGLRLIYYSQIVNDFQKGDIAEGYSVSREKKESFPLTVTSAQKNPTAFYLCASSDPGGRRTDTQYFGPGTRLTVL.

This rearrangement joins TRBV29-1 to TRBJ1-1; D call uncertain. Trimming took off 5 bases at V and 1 base at J, with 5 bases between the two ends. The CDR3 is 11 amino acids. Germline CDR1 reads SQVTM; CDR2 reads ANQGSEA. The CDR3 loop reads CSVSRNTEAFF. For the CDR3, the DNA is TGCAGCGTTTCCCGGAACACTGAAGCTTTCTTT.

The J gene is TRBJ1-1, the V gene TRBV5-6; weak D call: TRBD1 (6 bases). V dropped 5 bases and J dropped 0 bases, with 8 bases sitting between them. Germline values: CDR1 SGHDT, CDR2 YYEEEE. CDR3 length: 13 residues. Written as DNA, the CDR3 is TGTGCCAGCAGGGGACAAATGAACACTGAAGCTTTCTTT. Translated: CASRGQMNTEAFF.

The rearrangement links TRBV4-1 to TRBJ2-1; possible D gene TRBD1, 8 bases. Trimming shortened V by 2 bases and J by 8 bases, and 34 bases separated the two germline ends. This CDR3 contains 21 residues. CDR1 and CDR2 from the germline V gene are MGHRA and YSYEKL. The CDR3 spells CASSQQGGTGGPPRRFHEQFF. The CDR3 DNA follows: TGCGCCAGCAGCCAACAGGGAGGGACAGGCGGTCCCCCTAGAAGGTTTCATGAGCAGTTCTTC.

The chain employs TRBV7-7 and TRBJ1-2, with a weak D call TRBD1 (6 bases). V lost 2 bases to trimming and J lost 3 bases, with 16 bases between them. The CDR3 is 16 amino acids. Germline V gives CDR1 SSHAT, CDR2 FNYEAQ (reference sequence). The CDR3 sequence is CASSLTYRADHYGYTF. The CDR3 DNA is TGTGCCAGCAGCTTAACCTACAGGGCGGATCACTATGGCTACACCTTC.

This sequence joins TRBV27 and TRBJ2-7, with D uncertain. Trimming took off 4 bases at V and 2 bases at J, with 15 bases between the two ends. There are 15 residues in the CDR3. Per germline, CDR1 MNHEY and CDR2 SMNVEV (reference sequence). The CDR3 spells CASSSRTGTTYEQYF. For the CDR3, the DNA is TGTGCCAGCAGTTCGAGGACCGGAACCACCTACGAGCAGTACTTC.

The gene calls are TRBV21-1 and TRBJ1-5; the listed D gene, TRBD1, was not tested against the DNA. TRBV21-1 is annotated as a pseudogene. CDR3 size: 13 residues. As DNA, the CDR3 is TGTGCCAGATATGACAGTCACAATCAGCCCCAGCATTTT. It translates to CARYDSHNQPQHF.

This chain links TRBV4-2 with TRBJ2-1, with 12 bases aligning to TRBD2. Trimming took 0 bases from V and 8 from J; bases not matched to a gene: 5. The CDR3 has 16 residues. Germline CDR1 and CDR2: LGHNA and YNFKEQ. Here the CDR3 DNA reads TGTGCCAGCAGCCAAGAGGGGACTAGCGGGTGGTATGAGCAGTTCTTC. This translates into CASSQEGTSGWYEQFF.

CDR3 sequence (DNA): TGTGCCAGCAGCTTAAGTCGCCCTGCTAACTATGGCTACACCTTC. Its translation is CASSLSRPANYGYTF. This sequence joins TRBV7-2 and TRBJ1-2; D gene ambiguous. The V end was cut by 2 bases, the J end by 0 bases, with 10 bases between. The CDR3 contains 15 residues. The germline CDR1 and CDR2 sequences are SGHTA and FQGNSA.

The count of this clone is one. The V and J genes are TRBV5-6 and TRBJ2-2; 7 bases match TRBD2. The germline V gene encodes CDR1 SGHDT and CDR2 YYEEEE. The CDR3 totals 15 residues. Losses at the gene ends were 1 base for V and 6 bases for J; bases not matched to a gene: 6. CDR3 residues: CASSLRSAGAGELFF. CDR3 nucleotide sequence: TGTGCCAGCAGCTTGAGGTCCGCGGGAGCCGGGGAGCTGTTTTTT.

CDR3 in amino acids: CASSYRPGQGIRTEAFF. As DNA, the CDR3 is TGTGCCAGCAGTTATAGACCGGGACAGGGGATACGCACTGAAGCTTTCTTT. The chain carries TRBV7-9 and TRBJ1-1; the match to TRBD1 covers 10 bases. Germline trimming cut 6 bases from V and 4 bases from J; bases unmatched to any gene: 14. The CDR3 runs to 17 residues. The germline V gene encodes CDR1 SEHNR and CDR2 FQNEAQ (reference sequence).

The chain employs TRBV10-3 and TRBJ2-3, with D hard to call. The CDR3 covers 15 residues. Germline V gene lookup returns CDR1 ENHRY and CDR2 SYGVKD. V lost 5 bases, J lost 1 base, and 13 bases lay in between. CDR3 protein: CAISTPGVGTDTQYF. The CDR3 nucleotides are TGTGCCATCAGTACCCCTGGGGTCGGCACAGATACGCAGTATTTT.

The V and J genes are TRBV9 and TRBJ2-1; TRBD2 agrees at 7 bases. Losses at the gene ends were 4 bases for V and 5 bases for J; bases not matched to a gene: 6. Germline assignment: CDR1 SGDLS and CDR2 YYNGEE. CDR3 length: 14 amino acids. The CDR3 loop reads CASSHGDYHNEQFF. The CDR3 nucleotides are TGTGCCAGCAGCCACGGGGACTATCACAATGAGCAGTTCTTC.

This sequence joins TRBV18 and TRBJ2-7; the D gene is possibly TRBD1 (6 bases). Trimming removed 5 bases at V and 2 bases at J, with 13 bases between. Germline loops: CDR1 KGHSH, CDR2 LQKENI. There are 14 residues in the CDR3. The CDR3 here is CASSSLDSAYEQYF. The CDR3 bases are TGTGCCAGCTCAAGCCTGGACAGCGCCTACGAGCAGTACTTC.

This sequence joins TRBV19 and TRBJ1-5, with 7 positions matching TRBD1. Germline CDR1 reads LNHDA; CDR2 reads SQIVND (reference sequence). The ends lost 0 bases at V and 6 bases at J; junction bases unmatched: 2. The CDR3 spans 14 residues. The CDR3 DNA is TGTGCCAGTAGTATAGAGACAGGGCCTCAGCCCCAGCATTTT. Translated: CASSIETGPQPQHF.